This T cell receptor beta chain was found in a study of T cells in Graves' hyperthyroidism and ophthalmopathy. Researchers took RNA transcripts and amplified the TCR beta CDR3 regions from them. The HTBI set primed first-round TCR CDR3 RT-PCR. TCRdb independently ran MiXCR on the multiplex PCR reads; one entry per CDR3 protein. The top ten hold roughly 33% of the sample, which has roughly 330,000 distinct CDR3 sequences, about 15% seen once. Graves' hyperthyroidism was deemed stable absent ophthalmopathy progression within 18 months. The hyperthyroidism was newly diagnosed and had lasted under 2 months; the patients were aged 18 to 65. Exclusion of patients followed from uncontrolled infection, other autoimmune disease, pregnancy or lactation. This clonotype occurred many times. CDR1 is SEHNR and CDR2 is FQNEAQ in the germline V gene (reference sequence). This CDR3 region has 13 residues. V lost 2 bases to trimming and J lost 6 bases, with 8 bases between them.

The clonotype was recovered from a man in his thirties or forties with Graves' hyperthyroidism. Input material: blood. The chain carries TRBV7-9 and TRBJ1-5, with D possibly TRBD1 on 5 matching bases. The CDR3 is CASSLSDSQPQHF. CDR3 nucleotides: TGTGCCAGCAGCTTAAGTGACAGTCAGCCCCAGCATTTT.